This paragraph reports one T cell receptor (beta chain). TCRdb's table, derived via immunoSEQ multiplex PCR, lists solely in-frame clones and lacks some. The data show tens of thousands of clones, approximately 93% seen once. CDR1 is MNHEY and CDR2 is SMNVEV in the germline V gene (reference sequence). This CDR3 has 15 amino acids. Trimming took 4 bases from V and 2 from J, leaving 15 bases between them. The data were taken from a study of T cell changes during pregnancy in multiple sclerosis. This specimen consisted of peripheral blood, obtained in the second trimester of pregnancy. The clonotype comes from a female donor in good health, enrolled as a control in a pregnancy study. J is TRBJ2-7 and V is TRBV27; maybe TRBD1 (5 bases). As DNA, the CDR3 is TGTGCCAGCAGTTCAGCCGACAGCATCACCTACGAGCAGTACTTC. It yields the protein CASSSADSITYEQYF.